One sample yielded the 8 T cell receptor beta chains listed below, sequenced in a study of blood T cell repertoires in COVID-19 (dated by TCRdb to the early 2020s). Receptor libraries were prepared by the immunoSEQ multiplex PCR assay. The immuneACCESS repertoire file appears here via TCRdb, limited to in-frame rearrangements. These files lack a portion of the clones; in checked studies, under half of the deficit traces to unresolved V genes, and the cause of the others is not known. This sample holds some 350,000 clones; about 90% were observed only once. The biggest ten clones account for under 3% of the sample. The sample taken for sequencing was PBMCs or T cells enriched from blood (not recorded which). Source of these receptors: a woman between 25 and 40 years old who had recovered from COVID-19.

A single count supports this clone. The rearrangement joins TRBV27 to TRBJ2-3; TRBD1 matches at 7 bases. Germline CDR1 and CDR2: MNHEY and SMNVEV (reference sequence). CDR3 length equals 14 residues. The trim removed 6 bases at V and 3 bases at J, leaving 6 bases unmatched. DNA for the CDR3: TGTGCCAGCAGCATACTACAGGGGACAGATACGCAGTATTTT. This translates into CASSILQGTDTQYF.

The chain is built from TRBV9 and TRBJ2-3; the D gene is possibly TRBD1 (6 bases). Germline assignment: CDR1 SGDLS and CDR2 YYNGEE. Trimming removed 5 bases from V and 7 bases from J, with 17 bases in between. The length of the CDR3 is 14 residues. DNA for the CDR3: TGTGCCAGCAGTCAGGGGACGGTGGGGAATACGCAGTATTTT. Its translation: CASSQGTVGNTQYF.

This chain links TRBV4-1 with TRBJ1-1, with D perhaps matching TRBD1 (5 bases). Germline CDR1 is MGHRA and CDR2 is YSYEKL. The V and J ends lost 4 bases and 2 bases respectively, with 17 bases between them. CDR3 length: 16 amino acids. CDR3 nucleotides: TGCGCCAGCAGCCCCGCTTTTGGAGGGGTTAACACTGAAGCTTTCTTT. Translated: CASSPAFGGVNTEAFF.

This sequence joins TRBV5-5 and TRBJ2-6; possible D gene TRBD2, 6 bases. Germline V gene lookup returns CDR1 SGHKS and CDR2 YYEKEE (reference sequence). The CDR3 runs to 16 residues. Trimming removed 2 bases from V and 0 bases from J, with 9 bases in between. CDR3 residues: CASSFAGISGANVLTF. The CDR3 coding sequence is TGTGCCAGCAGCTTCGCGGGAATCTCTGGGGCCAACGTCCTGACTTTC.

This rearrangement joins TRBV19 to TRBJ2-5; the D gene is possibly TRBD2 (6 bases). This CDR3 is 15 amino acids long. The V gene lost 5 bases and the J gene lost 0 bases, with 13 bases spanning the gap. Per germline, CDR1 LNHDA and CDR2 SQIVND (reference sequence). CDR3 DNA sequence: TGTGCCAGTAGTCCGGAGGGCCCGTACCAAGAGACCCAGTACTTC. Amino acid sequence: CASSPEGPYQETQYF.

The chain recombines TRBV28 with TRBJ1-2, with 8 bases fitting TRBD1. Per the germline V gene, CDR1 is MDHEN and CDR2 is SYDVKM. The CDR3 extends over 13 amino acids. Trimming cost V 6 bases and J 9 bases; bases outside gene matches: 9. The CDR3 is CASRLGQGGSYTF. Here the CDR3 DNA reads TGTGCCAGCAGGTTAGGACAGGGTGGGAGCTACACCTTC.

The chain joins TRBV27 to TRBJ1-1, with 8 bases matching TRBD1. Germline trimming cut 5 bases from V and 5 bases from J; bases unmatched to any gene: 7. CDR3 size: 14 residues. From germline, CDR1 is MNHEY and CDR2 SMNVEV (reference sequence). CDR3 protein: CASSLQGARTEAFF. CDR3 nucleotides: TGTGCCAGCAGTCTGCAGGGGGCGCGAACTGAAGCTTTCTTT.

The chain uses TRBV21-1 and TRBJ2-7; TRBD1, the table's D call, was not compared with the DNA. TRBV21-1 is shown as a pseudogene. The CDR3 covers 19 residues. The chain's CDR3 is CASSNEAGLPTRVPYEQYF. The CDR3 coding sequence is TGTGCCAGCAGCAATGAGGCAGGGCTACCAACTCGCGTTCCCTACGAGCAGTACTTC.